Sequencing of this T cell receptor (beta chain) was carried out in a study of cytomegalovirus exposure and HLA in healthy donors. The ends were cut back, 2 bases at V and 8 bases at J, with 15 bases in the middle. The CDR3 has 14 amino acids. Germline V lookup: CDR1 SNHLY, CDR2 FYNNEI. Primers for the PCR totalled 60 Vbeta and 13 Jbeta. TCRdb's copy holds only in-frame clones and misses some; the assay was immunoSEQ multiplex PCR. The sample contains 130,000 or so clones, less than 80% of which appear only once. The TCR originated in a man aged 35 to 55 in good health and CMV-seropositive. The sample taken for sequencing was PBMCs. The chain joins TRBV2 to TRBJ1-1; D not resolved. CDR3 nucleotides: TGTGCCAGCAGTGAACGTTTTCGGGGAGGAGAAGCTTTCTTT. This gives the protein CASSERFRGGEAFF.